These T cell receptor beta chains were read from a single sample in a study of blood T cell repertoires in COVID-19. Repertoires were generated with immunoSEQ multiplex PCR, while TCRdb's copy carries only in-frame clones and drops some. The data show about 190,000 clones, around 78% seen once. The material sequenced was peripheral blood. Receptor source: a woman of 80 years or more with active or convalescent COVID-19. The CDR3 runs from the conserved cysteine through the conserved F or W. Fields, in order: D gene, V gene, J gene, clone size, CDR3 DNA, CDR3 protein. D genes are given only for firm matches. Expanded clones get a size class; other rows say once, few or many, or leave the size out.

d_call: TRBD1; v_call: TRBV28; j_call: TRBJ1-2; clone_size: -; cdr3_nt: TGTGCCAGCAGTTCTCCCCCGACAGGGCCAGGCTACACCTTC; cdr3_aa: CASSSPPTGPGYTF
d_call: -; v_call: TRBV9; j_call: TRBJ2-7; clone_size: -; cdr3_nt: TGTGCCAGCAGCGGAAGCCTCATCTCCGAGGGTCACGAGCAGTACTTC; cdr3_aa: CASSGSLISEGHEQYF
d_call: TRBD1; v_call: TRBV11-2; j_call: TRBJ2-5; clone_size: -; cdr3_nt: TGTGCCAGCAGCCCAGGACAGGTAGAGACCCAGTACTTC; cdr3_aa: CASSPGQVETQYF
d_call: TRBD2; v_call: TRBV9; j_call: TRBJ2-3; clone_size: -; cdr3_nt: TGTGCCAGCAGCGTAGGTCCTAGCGGGGGGGAAACTACCACAGATACGCAGTATTTT; cdr3_aa: CASSVGPSGGETTTDTQYF
d_call: -; v_call: TRBV28; j_call: TRBJ2-5; clone_size: -; cdr3_nt: TGTGCCAGCAGTTTTTTTTCGGCAGGTCAAGAGACCCAGTACTTC; cdr3_aa: CASSFFSAGQETQYF
d_call: -; v_call: TRBV6-1; j_call: TRBJ1-2; clone_size: -; cdr3_nt: TGTGCCAGCAGTGAAATCGGAGGGCTTTCTGGCTACACCTTC; cdr3_aa: CASSEIGGLSGYTF
d_call: -; v_call: TRBV18; j_call: TRBJ1-4; clone_size: -; cdr3_nt: TGTGCCAGCTCACCGCGGACTGAAGTGTCTGAAAAACTGTTTTTT; cdr3_aa: CASSPRTEVSEKLFF
d_call: -; v_call: TRBV14; j_call: TRBJ1-1; clone_size: -; cdr3_nt: TGTGCCAGCAGCCCGCCAAATGGCAGGGGACCTAACACTGAAGCTTTCTTT; cdr3_aa: CASSPPNGRGPNTEAFF
d_call: TRBD1; v_call: TRBV6-1; j_call: TRBJ1-5; clone_size: -; cdr3_nt: TGTGCCAGCAGTGACCGGACAGGGGCGCTGAGCAATCAGCCCCAGCATTTT; cdr3_aa: CASSDRTGALSNQPQHF
d_call: -; v_call: TRBV2; j_call: TRBJ1-6; clone_size: -; cdr3_nt: TGTGCCAGCAGTACCCGCCCAGGGTGGAATTCACCCCTCCACTTT; cdr3_aa: CASSTRPGWNSPLHF
d_call: -; v_call: TRBV29-1; j_call: TRBJ1-2; clone_size: -; cdr3_nt: TGCAGCGTTGATTCCCAGAAAAATAACTATGGCTACACCTTC; cdr3_aa: CSVDSQKNNYGYTF
d_call: TRBD2; v_call: TRBV20-1; j_call: TRBJ2-7; clone_size: -; cdr3_nt: TGCGGGGGACTAGCGTCTTACGAGCAGTACTTC; cdr3_aa: CGGLASYEQYF
d_call: -; v_call: TRBV3-1/TRBV3-2; j_call: TRBJ2-5; clone_size: once; cdr3_nt: TGTGCCAGCAGCCAAGATTCGCGTCTAGAGACCCAGTACTTC; cdr3_aa: CASSQDSRLETQYF
d_call: -; v_call: TRBV2; j_call: TRBJ1-6; clone_size: -; cdr3_nt: TGTGCCAGCAGCGAGGGTGGGGGGGACTCACCCCTCCACTTT; cdr3_aa: CASSEGGGDSPLHF
d_call: TRBD1; v_call: TRBV4-1; j_call: TRBJ1-1; clone_size: -; cdr3_nt: TGCGCCAGCAGCCAAGATATCGGACAGGGGAACACTGAAGCTTTCTTT; cdr3_aa: CASSQDIGQGNTEAFF
d_call: -; v_call: TRBV14; j_call: TRBJ2-7; clone_size: -; cdr3_nt: TGTGCCAGCAGCCAAGTCGTACAGGGAGTGCAGTACTTC; cdr3_aa: CASSQVVQGVQYF
d_call: -; v_call: TRBV5-1; j_call: TRBJ2-1; clone_size: -; cdr3_nt: TGCGCCAGCAGCTTGGCCACCTACAATGAGCAGTTCTTC; cdr3_aa: CASSLATYNEQFF
d_call: -; v_call: TRBV18; j_call: TRBJ1-3; clone_size: -; cdr3_nt: TGTGCCAGCTCACCTCCGGAGCAGTTAGTAGGAAACACCATATATTTT; cdr3_aa: CASSPPEQLVGNTIYF
d_call: -; v_call: TRBV5-1; j_call: TRBJ2-3; clone_size: -; cdr3_nt: TGCGCCAGCAGCTTGGTACGGGGAGAAGATACGCAGTATTTT; cdr3_aa: CASSLVRGEDTQYF
d_call: TRBD1; v_call: TRBV4-3; j_call: TRBJ1-1; clone_size: -; cdr3_nt: TGCGCCAGCAGCGGACCCGGGACAGGGGGCACTGAAGCTTTCTTT; cdr3_aa: CASSGPGTGGTEAFF
d_call: TRBD2; v_call: TRBV4-1; j_call: TRBJ2-3; clone_size: -; cdr3_nt: TGCGCCAGCAGCCAAGACTCTAGCGGGGGGTATTTGGATACGCAGTATTTT; cdr3_aa: CASSQDSSGGYLDTQYF
d_call: -; v_call: TRBV10-1; j_call: TRBJ2-3; clone_size: -; cdr3_nt: TGCGCCACCCCCCGAAAAAGACTACTTGATACGCAGTATTTT; cdr3_aa: CATPRKRLLDTQYF
d_call: TRBD1; v_call: TRBV18; j_call: TRBJ1-1; clone_size: -; cdr3_nt: TGTGCCAGCTCACCACCGGGACAGGCGGAGAACACTGAAGCTTTCTTT; cdr3_aa: CASSPPGQAENTEAFF
d_call: TRBD1; v_call: TRBV10-3; j_call: TRBJ1-2; clone_size: few; cdr3_nt: TGTGCCATCAGCCTGACAGGGGGTGAGGGCTACACCTTC; cdr3_aa: CAISLTGGEGYTF
d_call: TRBD1; v_call: TRBV30; j_call: TRBJ1-6; clone_size: few; cdr3_nt: TGTGCCTGGACCTCCTCACGGACAGGGAATTCACCCCTCCACTTT; cdr3_aa: CAWTSSRTGNSPLHF
d_call: -; v_call: TRBV5-1; j_call: TRBJ1-1; clone_size: once; cdr3_nt: TGCGCCAGCAGGGCCCAGAGGGAAGGTGAAGCTTTCTTT; cdr3_aa: CASRAQREGEAFF
d_call: TRBD2; v_call: TRBV7-6; j_call: TRBJ2-5; clone_size: -; cdr3_nt: TGTGCCAGCGGGGGGACTAGCGGGGAACAAGAGACCCAGTACTTC; cdr3_aa: CASGGTSGEQETQYF
d_call: -; v_call: TRBV19; j_call: TRBJ2-2; clone_size: -; cdr3_nt: TGTGCCAGTAGTCAGGGGACACCGCGGGAGCTGTTTTTT; cdr3_aa: CASSQGTPRELFF
d_call: -; v_call: TRBV5-6; j_call: TRBJ1-2; clone_size: -; cdr3_nt: TGTGCCAGCAGCTTGGGAGGGTCGTCAGGCTACACCTTC; cdr3_aa: CASSLGGSSGYTF
d_call: -; v_call: TRBV30; j_call: TRBJ1-4; clone_size: -; cdr3_nt: TGTGCCTGGAGCCGGGGAAATGATAATGAAAAACTGTTTTTT; cdr3_aa: CAWSRGNDNEKLFF